This T cell receptor (beta chain) is drawn from a study of OX40 agonist ivuxolimab in advanced cancers. The protocol was immunoSEQ multiplex PCR, while the TCRdb copy is restricted to in-frame clones and leaves out a portion. Of more than 85,000 clones in the sample, roughly nine tenths are singletons; the top ten hold roughly 1.6%. Comment on this clone: What it recognizes is unknown.

CDR1 is SEHNR and CDR2 is FQNEAQ in the germline V gene (reference sequence). This CDR3 comprises 14 residues. Trimming pared 8 bases from V and 7 bases from J, leaving 18 bases between. Notes on the study in general: Researchers report that CD8+ T cells had, on average, more expanded clones than CD4+.

The clonotype was recovered from an adult with an advanced solid tumor such as melanoma, head and neck, liver or kidney cancer. Here the sequenced sample was CD4+ or CD8+ T cells sorted from blood, taken in a trial of the OX40 agonist ivuxolimab. The J gene is TRBJ2-1, the V gene TRBV7-9; no clear D gene. CDR3 nucleotides: TGTGCCAGCTCGTCTTCCCCATTAGGAAATGAGCAGTTCTTC. It specifies CASSSSPLGNEQFF.